Presented here are 24 T cell receptor beta chains from one specimen sequenced in a study of blood T cell repertoires in COVID-19. Clones were sequenced by immunoSEQ multiplex PCR, and TCRdb holds only the in-frame ones, with some missing. Of 55,000 to 65,000 clones in the sample, 75% to 90% were seen once. Sample: peripheral blood. All receptors come from a woman aged 55-70 years with active COVID-19.

V usage is TRBV3-1 (or the pseudogene TRBV3-2) and J usage is TRBJ2-1, with a possible D match to TRBD1 (6 bases). This CDR3 comprises 17 residues. V was clipped by 1 base and J by 0 bases, with 13 bases between them. Germline CDR1 is LGHDT and CDR2 is YNNKEL (reference sequence). CDR3 region: CASSQGAGVDSYNEQFF. The CDR3, as DNA: TGTGCCAGCAGCCAAGGGGCAGGGGTCGACTCCTACAATGAGCAGTTCTTC.

CDR3 loop: CASSLDSSVYEGGYTF. In DNA form, the CDR3 reads TGCGCCAGCAGCTTGGACAGTTCTGTTTATGAGGGAGGCTACACCTTC. This chain connects TRBV5-1 to TRBJ1-2; D is unresolved. Germline loops: CDR1 SGHRS, CDR2 YFSETQ. V shed 0 bases and J shed 8 bases, with 20 bases lying between them. This CDR3 has 16 residues. Full variable domain (missing parts from reference TRBV5-1 and TRBJ1-2): KAGVTQTPRYLIKTRGQQVTLSCSPISGHRSVSWYQQTPGQGLQFLFEYFSETQRNKGNFPGRFSGRQFSNSRSEMNVSTLELGDSALYLCASSLDSSVYEGGYTFGSGTRLTVV.

CDR3 loop: CASSVSGGAGNTIYF. The CDR3 bases are TGTGCCAGCAGCGTAAGTGGAGGGGCTGGAAACACCATATATTTT. The V and J genes are TRBV9 and TRBJ1-3, with a weak D call TRBD1 (5 bases). The germline V gene encodes CDR1 SGDLS and CDR2 YYNGEE. The CDR3 runs to 15 residues. V was shortened by 1 base and J by 2 bases, with 10 bases between the two germline ends.

The V call is TRBV2, the J call TRBJ2-7; D is perhaps TRBD1 (5 bases). CDR1 and CDR2 (germline): SNHLY, FYNNEI. This CDR3 is 15 amino acids long. Trimming pared 3 bases from V and 3 bases from J, leaving 15 bases between. In nucleotides, the CDR3 is TGTGCCAGCAGTGAGTTGACAGCCTATCTCTACGAGCAGTACTTC. Encoded protein: CASSELTAYLYEQYF.

This sequence joins TRBV12-5 and TRBJ2-4; tentatively, D is TRBD2 (5 bases). The CDR3 is 16 residues long. Germline CDR1 reads LGHNT; CDR2 reads FRNRAP. Deletions cut 2 bases from V and 0 bases from J, with 11 bases between. In DNA, the CDR3 is TGTGCTAGTGGTTTGCCGGGAACTCTAGCCAAAAACATTCAGTACTTC. Translation gives CASGLPGTLAKNIQYF.

The CDR3 spells CASRRDRVSGNTIYF. Here the CDR3 DNA reads TGTGCCAGCAGAAGGGACAGGGTCTCTGGAAACACCATATATTTT. The V gene is TRBV6-6, the J gene TRBJ1-3; 9 positions agree with TRBD1. The V gene end was trimmed by 6 bases and the J gene end by 0 bases; junction bases not matched to a gene: 3. Germline V gene sequence: CDR1 MNHNY, CDR2 SVGAGI (reference sequence). The CDR3 totals 15 residues.

This sequence joins TRBV7-2 and TRBJ2-7; weak D call: TRBD1 (6 bases). The CDR3 contains 12 residues. Germline assignment: CDR1 SGHTA and CDR2 FQGNSA. The V and J ends lost 5 bases and 4 bases respectively, with 9 bases between them. CDR3 nucleotides: TGTGCCAGCAGCCCCAGGGGATACGAGCAGTACTTC. Its protein product is CASSPRGYEQYF.

This chain joins TRBV28 and TRBJ2-7; 7 positions match TRBD2. After removal of 6 bases from V and 6 bases from J, the junction contained 11 bases not matched to a gene. CDR1 MDHEN and CDR2 SYDVKM come from the germline V gene. CDR3 size: 14 residues. The CDR3 sequence is CASSLEGGVSEQYF. For the CDR3, the DNA is TGTGCCAGCAGCCTAGAGGGAGGGGTCTCCGAGCAGTACTTC.

The V and J genes are TRBV12-3 or TRBV12-4 and TRBJ1-2, with D perhaps TRBD1 (6 bases). V was trimmed by 6 bases and J by 4 bases, leaving 9 bases between them. This CDR3 is built from 12 residues. DNA of the CDR3: TGTGCCAGCAGGACAGGCTTCTATGGCTACACCTTC. It yields the protein CASRTGFYGYTF.

The chain uses TRBV7-2 and TRBJ2-2, with D perhaps TRBD1 (5 bases). This CDR3 spans 14 amino acids. The germline CDR1 and CDR2 sequences are SGHTA and FQGNSA. V shed 5 bases and J shed 6 bases, with 13 bases lying between them. CDR3 in amino acids: CASSLDLGAGELFF. Written as DNA, the CDR3 is TGTGCCAGCAGCCTAGACCTAGGGGCCGGGGAGCTGTTTTTT.

The chain uses TRBV18 and TRBJ2-5, with D tentatively TRBD2 (5 bases). The CDR3 is made up of 13 amino acids. Trimming left V 3 bases short and J 4 bases short, with 9 bases between. The germline gives CDR1 KGHSH, CDR2 LQKENI. The DNA of the CDR3 is TGTGCCAGCTCACCGAGGGCTAGAGAGACCCAGTACTTC. Protein: CASSPRARETQYF.

This clone has only one observation. The V and J genes are TRBV9 and TRBJ1-3; D possibly corresponds to TRBD1 (6 bases). Germline CDR1 and CDR2: SGDLS and YYNGEE. The CDR3 is made up of 15 amino acids. V shed 3 bases and J shed 3 bases, with 13 bases lying between them. The CDR3 sequence is CASSGTIQGGNTIYF. The CDR3 nucleotides read TGTGCCAGCAGCGGAACAATACAGGGTGGAAACACCATATATTTT.

This chain uses TRBV15 with TRBJ1-3; D remains unclear. Germline-derived CDR1 and CDR2 are LNHNV and YYDKDF (reference sequence). The CDR3 runs to 15 residues. Deletions cut 1 base from V and 9 bases from J, with 16 bases between. For the CDR3, the DNA is TGTGCCACCAGCAGAGGCGTCTCCGAGGTTGGCACCATATATTTT. Its translation is CATSRGVSEVGTIYF.

V and J are TRBV6-5 and TRBJ2-5, with 9 bases aligning to TRBD2. The CDR3 length is 15 residues. Germline loops: CDR1 MNHEY, CDR2 SVGAGI. The junction had 3 bases not matched to a gene; V was cut back by 0 bases and J by 4 bases. CDR3 sequence: CASSYSLRGGETQYF. CDR3 nucleotide sequence: TGTGCCAGCAGTTACTCGTTGCGGGGGGGAGAGACCCAGTACTTC.

The CDR3 DNA sequence: TGTGCCAGCAGCGGGACAGGGAGTGGGTTTGAGCAGTTCTTC. It is translated as CASSGTGSGFEQFF. The V and J genes are TRBV5-6 and TRBJ2-1, with 9 bases identical to TRBD1. V trimming: 4 bases; J trimming: 9 bases; junction bases outside the gene matches: 8. The germline CDR1 and CDR2 sequences are SGHDT and YYEEEE. The CDR3 contains 14 residues.

DNA for the CDR3: TGTGCCAGCAGCTTCCTGACGGAGGGGAATTCACCCCTCCACTTT. Protein product: CASSFLTEGNSPLHF. The genes are TRBV11-2 and TRBJ1-6; weak D call: TRBD1 (5 bases). V lost 3 bases to trimming and J lost 7 bases, with 13 bases between them. The germline gives CDR1 SGHAT, CDR2 FQNNGV. CDR3 length equals 15 residues.

The chain carries TRBV7-3 and TRBJ2-1; weak D call: TRBD1 (5 bases). The CDR3 runs 16 residues. V lost 5 bases and J 0 bases, leaving 14 bases between the germline ends. Germline V CDR1 and CDR2: SGHTA, FQGTGA. The CDR3 coding sequence is TGTGCCAGCAGCGACCGACAGTTCTCCTCCTACAATGAGCAGTTCTTC. As protein: CASSDRQFSSYNEQFF.

The chain uses TRBV27 and TRBJ1-5; TRBD1 matches 8 bases. The trim removed 8 bases at V and 3 bases at J, leaving 3 bases unmatched. Germline-derived CDR1 and CDR2 are MNHEY and SMNVEV (reference sequence). The CDR3 runs to 13 residues. CDR3 bases: TGTGCCAGCGGACAGGGATTCAATCAGCCCCAGCATTTT. This translates into CASGQGFNQPQHF.

The chain recombines TRBV2 with TRBJ1-6; 8 nucleotides align to TRBD1. Looked up from germline, CDR1 is SNHLY and CDR2 is FYNNEI. V trimming: 8 bases; J trimming: 7 bases; junction bases outside the gene matches: 4. CDR3 length: 13 residues. In nucleotides, the CDR3 is TGTGCCAGCCGACGGACAGGGAATTCACCCCTCCACTTT. Its translation is CASRRTGNSPLHF.

The chain couples TRBV29-1 to TRBJ2-2, with D maybe TRBD2 (5 bases). Germline CDR1 and CDR2: SQVTM and ANQGSEA. V gave up 6 bases and J gave up 0 bases, with 11 bases separating them. The CDR3 loop spans 14 amino acids. The CDR3 DNA sequence: TGCAGCGTAGCCCGGGGTCCGAACACCGGGGAGCTGTTTTTT. This encodes CSVARGPNTGELFF.

CDR3 protein: CASKTGTGNTGELFF. CDR3 DNA: TGTGCCAGTAAAACCGGGACAGGGAACACCGGGGAGCTGTTTTTT. J is TRBJ2-2 and V is TRBV19; 8 nucleotides line up with TRBD1. The CDR3 has 15 residues. CDR1 and CDR2 from the germline V gene are LNHDA and SQIVND (reference sequence). The trim removed 7 bases at V and 1 base at J, leaving 5 bases unmatched.

This clone was observed once. The V gene is TRBV3-1 (or the pseudogene TRBV3-2), the J gene TRBJ2-5, with 12 nucleotides matching TRBD1. The CDR3 is 16 residues long. CDR1 LGHDT and CDR2 YNNKEL come from the germline V gene (reference sequence). V shed 1 base, J shed 4 bases, and the junction held 4 bases outside the gene matches. The DNA of the CDR3 is TGTGCCAGCAGCCAAGTGGGGACAGGGGGCTTAGAGACCCAGTACTTC. Its protein is CASSQVGTGGLETQYF.

CDR3 amino acids: CASSYGQINEKLFF. The CDR3 region has the DNA TGTGCCAGCAGTTACGGGCAGATTAATGAAAAACTGTTTTTT. This chain connects TRBV6-2 or TRBV6-3 to TRBJ1-4; D unresolved. Trimming pared 2 bases from V and 4 bases from J, leaving 8 bases between. This CDR3 comprises 14 residues. The germline CDR1 and CDR2 sequences are MNHEY and SVGEGT.

V gene TRBV4-3 combines with J gene TRBJ1-2, with 10 bases identical to TRBD1. Germline V gene sequence: CDR1 LGHNA, CDR2 YSLEER. Trimming took 4 bases from V and 6 from J; bases not matched to a gene: 14. The CDR3 loop spans 17 amino acids. The CDR3 spells CASSPAGTGAFENGYTF. The CDR3, as DNA: TGCGCCAGCAGCCCCGCCGGGACAGGGGCTTTTGAGAATGGCTACACCTTC.